This T cell receptor beta chain is from a study of cytomegalovirus exposure and HLA in healthy donors. Turning to the study itself: Some 85 million unique TCRs from HLA-typed donors were held in an early data release.

Per the germline V gene, CDR1 is SNHLY and CDR2 is FYNNEI. This CDR3 is 14 amino acids long. J lost 5 bases, V lost 6 bases, and 6 bases had no gene match. Study-wide results and caveats: Later genetic work tied a missense DCLRE1C variant to beta-chain V and J trimming. In vitro testing confirmed a few CMV-associated chains as specific for CMV antigens. Across donors, sequencing depth was assumed by presence/absence analyses to be roughly uniform.

A multiplex PCR was run with 60 Vbeta primers and 13 Jbeta primers. The method was immunoSEQ multiplex PCR; TCRdb's version includes in-frame clones alone and lacks a portion of them. This sample has 150,000 to 190,000 clones, with approximately 79% found just once. About this clone: Its antigen is still unknown.

The V gene is TRBV2, the J gene TRBJ2-1; 8 nucleotides agree with TRBD1. This clonotype was sampled from a woman aged 45-65 years in good health and CMV-seropositive. Input material: PBMCs. CDR3 sequence (DNA): TGTGCCAGCAGCCGGGACAGGAACAACAATGAGCAGTTCTTC. Protein: CASSRDRNNNEQFF.